This T cell receptor (beta chain) was captured by sequencing in a study of a mutant IDH1 vaccine in newly diagnosed glioma. Study findings and constraints: Patients mounted vaccine-induced immune responses in approximately 94% of cases.

Here immunoSEQ multiplex PCR was the method, and the copy in TCRdb shows in-frame clones only, minus some. The table includes some 61,000 clones, approximately 83% detected once. Described time point: baseline, week 1 (first vaccination visit). Treatment given: pre-vaccination baseline after standard-of-care therapy. The CDR3 is made up of 14 amino acids. V was trimmed by 5 bases and J by 2 bases, leaving 11 bases between them. Germline assignment: CDR1 SGHDT and CDR2 YYEEEE. In regard to this clone: Its target is not known.

V and J are TRBV5-6 and TRBJ2-1; D is unresolved. This TCR was recovered from a man aged 30 to 45 with glioma. The sequencing here drew on PBMCs, taken from a glioma patient treated with radiotherapy, temozolomide or both. This chain's CDR3 is CASRRASTYNEQFF. The CDR3 DNA is TGTGCCAGCAGACGGGCCTCTACCTACAATGAGCAGTTCTTC.